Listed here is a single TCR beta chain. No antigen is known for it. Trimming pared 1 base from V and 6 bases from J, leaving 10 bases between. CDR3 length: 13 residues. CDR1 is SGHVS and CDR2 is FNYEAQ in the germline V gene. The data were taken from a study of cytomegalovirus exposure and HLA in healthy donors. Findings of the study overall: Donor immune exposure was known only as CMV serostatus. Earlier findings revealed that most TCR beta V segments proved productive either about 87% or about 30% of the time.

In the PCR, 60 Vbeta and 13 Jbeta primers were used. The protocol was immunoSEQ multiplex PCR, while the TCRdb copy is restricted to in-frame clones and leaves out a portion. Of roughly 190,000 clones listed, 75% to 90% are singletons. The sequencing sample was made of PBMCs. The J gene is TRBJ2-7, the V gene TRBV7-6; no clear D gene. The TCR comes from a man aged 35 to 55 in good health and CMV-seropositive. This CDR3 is CASSLVTRAEQYF. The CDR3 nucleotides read TGTGCCAGCAGCTTAGTTACCCGAGCCGAGCAGTACTTC.